Detailed here is one TCR beta chain. As yet, its antigen is unknown. This record belongs to a study of cytomegalovirus exposure and HLA in healthy donors. Study-level information: A preliminary data release comprised around 90 million unique TCRs obtained from HLA-typed donors.

Germline CDR1 MRHNA, CDR2 SNTAGT. CDR3 size: 16 residues. V was clipped by 0 bases and J by 5 bases; unmatched bases: 6. Study results and caveats: A later analysis linked a missense variant in DCLRE1C to the trimming of TCR beta V and J genes.

In the PCR, 60 Vbeta and 13 Jbeta primers were used. Sequencing used immunoSEQ multiplex PCR; TCRdb keeps in-frame clones, though not all of them. This table holds approximately 94,000 clones, about 80% found once. The TCR was taken from a young man in good health and CMV-seropositive. The specimen sequenced was PBMCs. The chain joins TRBV6-4 to TRBJ1-2; 10 bases are shared with TRBD1. CDR3 sequence: CASSDSGTGAWYGYTF. The DNA for the CDR3 is TGTGCCAGCAGTGACTCCGGGACAGGGGCTTGGTATGGCTACACCTTC.